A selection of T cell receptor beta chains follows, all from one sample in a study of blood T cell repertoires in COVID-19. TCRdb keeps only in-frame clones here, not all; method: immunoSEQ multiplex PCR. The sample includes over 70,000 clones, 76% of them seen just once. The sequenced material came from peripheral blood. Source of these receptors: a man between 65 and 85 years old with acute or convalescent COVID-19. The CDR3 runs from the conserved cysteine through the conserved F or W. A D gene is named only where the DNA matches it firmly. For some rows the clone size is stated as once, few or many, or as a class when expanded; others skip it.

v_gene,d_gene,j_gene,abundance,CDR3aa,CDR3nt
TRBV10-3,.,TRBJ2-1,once,CAISEGDFYNEQFF,TGTGCCATCAGTGAAGGGGACTTTTACAATGAGCAGTTCTTC
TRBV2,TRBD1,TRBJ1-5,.,CASMGTGGWQPQHF,TGTGCCAGCATGGGGACAGGGGGCTGGCAGCCCCAGCATTTT
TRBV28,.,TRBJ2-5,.,CASSLDSFQETQYF,TGTGCCAGCAGCCTGGACAGCTTCCAAGAGACCCAGTACTTC
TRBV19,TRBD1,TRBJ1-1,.,CASSPQGVGTEAFF,TGTGCCAGTAGTCCACAGGGGGTTGGCACTGAAGCTTTCTTT
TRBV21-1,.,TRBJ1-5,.,CASDNPWDRVYFQLQPQHF,TGTGCCAGCGACAACCCCTGGGACAGGGTATATTTTCAGCTGCAGCCCCAGCATTTT
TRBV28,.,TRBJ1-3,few,CASSFAGMESGNTIYF,TGTGCCAGCAGTTTTGCGGGGATGGAATCTGGAAACACCATATATTTT
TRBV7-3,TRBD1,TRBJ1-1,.,CASSSSHRGKNTEAFF,TGTGCCAGCAGTTCATCCCACAGGGGTAAGAACACTGAAGCTTTCTTT
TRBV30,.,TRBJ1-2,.,CAWTHRERGGSSGYGYTF,TGTGCCTGGACCCACCGGGAGAGGGGAGGTTCTTCCGGGTATGGCTACACCTTC
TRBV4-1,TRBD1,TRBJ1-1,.,CASSHQNRGSTEAFF,TGCGCCAGCAGCCACCAGAACAGGGGCAGCACTGAAGCTTTCTTT
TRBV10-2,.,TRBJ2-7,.,CASSESTGTWQYF,TGCGCCAGCAGTGAGTCGACGGGTACCTGGCAGTACTTC
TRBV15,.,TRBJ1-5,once,CATSRDTGNGQPQHF,TGTGCCACCAGCAGAGATACGGGAAATGGCCAGCCCCAGCATTTT
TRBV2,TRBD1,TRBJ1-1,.,CASSPAGQGSEAFF,TGTGCCAGCAGTCCCGCGGGACAGGGTTCAGAAGCTTTCTTT
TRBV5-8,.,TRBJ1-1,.,CASSPGHANTEAFF,TGTGCCAGCAGCCCGGGACATGCGAACACTGAAGCTTTCTTT
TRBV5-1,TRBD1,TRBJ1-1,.,CASSRSDRETEAFF,TGCGCCAGCAGCCGGTCAGACAGGGAGACTGAAGCTTTCTTT
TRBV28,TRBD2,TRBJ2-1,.,CASSSAGTSGRVGFF,TGTGCCAGCAGTTCGGCAGGGACTAGCGGGAGAGTCGGGTTCTTC
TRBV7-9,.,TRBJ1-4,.,CASSAGVNEKLFF,TGTGCCAGCAGCGCAGGGGTGAATGAAAAACTGTTTTTT
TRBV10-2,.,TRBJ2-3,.,CASSRVRSGTRDTVPSTDTQYF,TGCGCCAGCAGTAGGGTGCGCTCGGGGACTCGGGATACGGTTCCAAGCACAGATACGCAGTATTTT
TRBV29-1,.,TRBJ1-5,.,CSVTENSNQPQHF,TGCAGCGTGACAGAGAATAGCAATCAGCCCCAGCATTTT
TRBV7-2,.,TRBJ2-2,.,CASRSQGIAGELFF,TGTGCCAGCAGGTCCCAGGGCATCGCCGGGGAGCTGTTTTTT
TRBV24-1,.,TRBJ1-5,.,CATSEGQGLHQPQHF,TGTGCCACCAGTGAGGGGCAGGGTTTGCATCAGCCCCAGCATTTT
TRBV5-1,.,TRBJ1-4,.,CASSLDRNEKLFF,TGCGCCAGCAGCTTAGACAGGAATGAAAAACTGTTTTTT
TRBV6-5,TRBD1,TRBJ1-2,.,CASSYADRVGGYTF,TGTGCCAGCAGTTACGCGGACAGGGTTGGAGGCTACACCTTC
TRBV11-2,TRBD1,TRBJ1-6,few,CASSLIGLGTGVSPLHF,TGTGCCAGCAGCTTAATCGGATTAGGGACAGGGGTTTCACCCCTCCACTTT
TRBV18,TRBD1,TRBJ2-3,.,CASSPWGQGRTDTQYF,TGTGCCAGCTCACCTTGGGGACAGGGGAGGACAGATACGCAGTATTTT
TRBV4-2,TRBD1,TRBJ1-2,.,CASSQDWDRAKYGYTF,TGTGCCAGCAGCCAAGATTGGGACAGGGCTAAGTATGGCTACACCTTC
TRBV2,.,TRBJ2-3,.,CASTSGADTQYF,TGTGCCAGCACTTCGGGGGCAGATACGCAGTATTTT
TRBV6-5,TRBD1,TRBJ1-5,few,CASSPQGASNQPQHF,TGTGCCAGCAGTCCACAGGGGGCTAGCAATCAGCCCCAGCATTTT
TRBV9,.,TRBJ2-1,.,CASSVESVTYNEQFF,TGTGCCAGCAGCGTAGAGTCAGTTACCTACAATGAGCAGTTCTTC
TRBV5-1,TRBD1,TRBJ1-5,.,CASSLDGQGNQPQHF,TGCGCCAGCAGCTTGGATGGACAGGGCAATCAGCCCCAGCATTTT
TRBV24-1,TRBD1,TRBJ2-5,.,CATSDFPGQGRGETQYF,TGTGCCACCAGTGATTTCCCGGGACAGGGGCGAGGGGAGACCCAGTACTTC
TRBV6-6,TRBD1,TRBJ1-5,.,CASSPRTGGNQPQHF,TGTGCCAGCAGTCCCCGGACAGGGGGCAATCAGCCCCAGCATTTT
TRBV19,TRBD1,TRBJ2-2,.,CASSLGQGGPGKLFF,TGTGCCAGTAGCCTGGGACAGGGAGGGCCCGGGAAGCTGTTTTTT
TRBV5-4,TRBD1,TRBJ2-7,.,CASSLGPTGGYEQYF,TGTGCCAGCAGCTTGGGACCCACAGGGGGCTACGAGCAGTACTTC